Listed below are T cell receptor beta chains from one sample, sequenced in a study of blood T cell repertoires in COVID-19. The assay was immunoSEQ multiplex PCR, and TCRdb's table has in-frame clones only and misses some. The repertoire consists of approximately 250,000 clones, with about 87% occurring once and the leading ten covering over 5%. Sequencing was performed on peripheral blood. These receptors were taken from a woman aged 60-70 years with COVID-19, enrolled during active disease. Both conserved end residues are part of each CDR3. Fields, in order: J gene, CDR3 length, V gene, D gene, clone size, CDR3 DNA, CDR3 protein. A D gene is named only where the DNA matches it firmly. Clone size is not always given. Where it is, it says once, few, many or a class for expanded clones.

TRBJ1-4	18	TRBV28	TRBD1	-	TGTGCCAGCAGTCCAAATCCCGGGACAGGGGTGGGTAATGAAAAACTGTTTTTT	CASSPNPGTGVGNEKLFF
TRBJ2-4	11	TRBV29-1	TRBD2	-	TGCAGCGTTGATAGCGGGGACATTCAGTACTTC	CSVDSGDIQYF
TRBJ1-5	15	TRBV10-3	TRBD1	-	TGTGCCATCAGCTCGGACAGGGGTAGCAATCAGCCCCAGCATTTT	CAISSDRGSNQPQHF
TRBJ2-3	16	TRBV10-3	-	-	TGTGCCATCAGTGAGGGAAGAACGGGGTTTGGAGATACGCAGTATTTT	CAISEGRTGFGDTQYF
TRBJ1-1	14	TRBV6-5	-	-	TGTGCCAGCAGTTACCACGACAAGAACACTGAAGCTTTCTTT	CASSYHDKNTEAFF
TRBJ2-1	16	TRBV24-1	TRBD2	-	TGTGCCACCAGTGATAACGGACTAGCGGGATACAATGAGCAGTTCTTC	CATSDNGLAGYNEQFF
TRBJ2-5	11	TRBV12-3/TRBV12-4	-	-	TGTGCCAGCAGTTCCGGGGAGACCCAGTACTTC	CASSSGETQYF
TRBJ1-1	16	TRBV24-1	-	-	TGTGCCACCAGTGATCGGGGTGGGCCTGGGAGCACTGAAGCTTTCTTT	CATSDRGGPGSTEAFF
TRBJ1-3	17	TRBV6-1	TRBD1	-	TGTGCCAGCAGTGAACGGGACAGGTTGGTTCGCGGAAACACCATATATTTT	CASSERDRLVRGNTIYF
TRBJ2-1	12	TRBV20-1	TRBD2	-	TGCAGTGCTAGTAAGAGCGGGGCGAAGCAGTTCTTC	CSASKSGAKQFF
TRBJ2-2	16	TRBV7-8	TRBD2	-	TGTGCCAGCAGCTTAGCGAGCGGGGTGAACACCGGGGAGCTGTTTTTT	CASSLASGVNTGELFF
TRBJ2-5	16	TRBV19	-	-	TGTGCCAGTAGTACCGGGACTGACCTCGTCCTGGGGGCCCAGTACTTC	CASSTGTDLVLGAQYF
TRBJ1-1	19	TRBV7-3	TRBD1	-	TGTGCCAGCAGCCCAGACGCGGGACAGGGCTACCCCATGAACACTGAAGCTTTCTTT	CASSPDAGQGYPMNTEAFF
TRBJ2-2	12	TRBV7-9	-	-	TGTGCCGCCGGAGCGAACACCGGGGAGCTGTTTTTT	CAAGANTGELFF
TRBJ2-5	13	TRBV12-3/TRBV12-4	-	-	TGTGCCAGCAGTTTACAAGCGGGAGAGACCCAGTACTTC	CASSLQAGETQYF
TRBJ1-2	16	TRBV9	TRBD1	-	TGTGCCAGCAGCGCCTTTCCGGGACAGGGGGCGGATGGCTACACCTTC	CASSAFPGQGADGYTF
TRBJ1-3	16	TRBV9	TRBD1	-	TGTGCCAGCAGCCAAACGACAGGGGCCACTGGAAACACCATATATTTT	CASSQTTGATGNTIYF
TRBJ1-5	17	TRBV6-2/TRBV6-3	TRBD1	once	TGTGCCAGCAGTTACTCCGGGACAGGGGGCAGCAATCAGCCCCAGCATTTT	CASSYSGTGGSNQPQHF
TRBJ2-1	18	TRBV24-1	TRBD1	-	TGTGCCACCAGTGACCCAAGGGGACAGGGGGTTCTCTACAATGAGCAGTTCTTC	CATSDPRGQGVLYNEQFF
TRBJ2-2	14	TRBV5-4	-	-	TGTGCCAGCAGCTTAGACAGGTTGACCGGGGAGCTGTTTTTT	CASSLDRLTGELFF
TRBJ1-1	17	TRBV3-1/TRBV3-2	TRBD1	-	TGTGCCAGCAGCCGGAACCGGGACAGGGGGCTTAGGACTGAAGCTTTCTTT	CASSRNRDRGLRTEAFF
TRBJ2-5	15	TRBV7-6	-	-	TGTGCCAGCAGCCGAGGGGGACAAGCAGGGGAGACCCAGTACTTC	CASSRGGQAGETQYF
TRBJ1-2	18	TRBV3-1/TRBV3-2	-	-	TGTGCCAGCAGCCAAGATACCCCCGGTAGAGCCACTAACTATGGCTACACCTTC	CASSQDTPGRATNYGYTF
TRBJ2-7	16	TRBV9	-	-	TGTGCCAGCAGCGTAGGACCGAGCGGAATAAACTACGAGCAGTACTTC	CASSVGPSGINYEQYF
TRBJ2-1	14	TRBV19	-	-	TGTGCCAGTAGTCAAGGACCAAGGCGGGCTGAGCAGTTCTTC	CASSQGPRRAEQFF
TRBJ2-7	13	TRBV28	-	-	TGTGCCAGCGACACCGGAACGATTAAAGAGCAGTACTTC	CASDTGTIKEQYF